This T cell receptor beta chain was recovered during a study of blood T cell repertoires in COVID-19. With 0 bases clipped from V and 0 bases from J, the junction kept 2 bases outside the gene matches. CDR1 and CDR2 from the germline V gene are MNHEY and SMNVEV (reference sequence). The length of the CDR3 is 15 residues. Clones were sequenced by immunoSEQ multiplex PCR, and TCRdb holds only the in-frame ones, with some missing. This sample has a few hundred thousand clones, with 85% found just once. This rearrangement joins TRBV27 to TRBJ2-7, with TRBD1 identical over 7 bases. Sequencing was done on a sample of peripheral blood. The origin of this receptor is a woman under 30 with acute or convalescent COVID-19. The CDR3, as DNA: TGTGCCAGCAGTTTATCGACAGGGATCTCCTACGAGCAGTACTTC. Protein product: CASSLSTGISYEQYF.